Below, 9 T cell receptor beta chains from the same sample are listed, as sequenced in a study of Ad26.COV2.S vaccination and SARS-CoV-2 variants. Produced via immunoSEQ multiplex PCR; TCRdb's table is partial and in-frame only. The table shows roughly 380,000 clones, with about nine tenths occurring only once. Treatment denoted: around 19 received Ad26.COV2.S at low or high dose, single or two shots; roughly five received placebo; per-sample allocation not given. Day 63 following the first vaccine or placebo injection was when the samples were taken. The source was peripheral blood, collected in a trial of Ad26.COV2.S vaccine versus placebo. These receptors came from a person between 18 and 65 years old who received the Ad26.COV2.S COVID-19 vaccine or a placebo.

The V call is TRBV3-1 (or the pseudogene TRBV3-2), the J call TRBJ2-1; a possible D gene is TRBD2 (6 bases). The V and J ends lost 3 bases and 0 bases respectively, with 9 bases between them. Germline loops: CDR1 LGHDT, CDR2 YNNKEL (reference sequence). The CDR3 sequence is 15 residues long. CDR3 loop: CASSHDGSSYNEQFF. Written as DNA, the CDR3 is TGTGCCAGCAGCCATGACGGGAGCTCCTACAATGAGCAGTTCTTC.

The CDR3 is CASSWGVLSYGYTF. In DNA, the CDR3 is TGTGCCAGCAGCTGGGGCGTACTGTCTTATGGCTACACCTTC. The rearrangement joins TRBV2 to TRBJ1-2; tentatively, D is TRBD1 (5 bases). Trimming shortened V by 6 bases and J by 5 bases, and 16 bases separated the two germline ends. Germline CDR1 SNHLY, CDR2 FYNNEI. CDR3 length: 14 amino acids. Combining the CDR3 with reference TRBV2 and TRBJ1-2 gives the whole variable domain EPEVTQTPSHQVTQMGQEVILRCVPISNHLYFYWYRQILGQKVEFLVSFYNNEISEKSEIFDDQFSVERPDGSNFTLKIRSTKLEDSAMYFCASSWGVLSYGYTFGSGTRLTVV.

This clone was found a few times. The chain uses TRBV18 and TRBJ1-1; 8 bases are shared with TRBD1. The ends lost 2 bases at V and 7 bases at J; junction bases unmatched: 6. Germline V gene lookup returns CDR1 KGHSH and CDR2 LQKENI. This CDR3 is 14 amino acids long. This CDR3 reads CASSPGRGQGEAFF. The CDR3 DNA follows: TGTGCCAGCTCACCAGGCAGGGGGCAGGGTGAAGCTTTCTTT.

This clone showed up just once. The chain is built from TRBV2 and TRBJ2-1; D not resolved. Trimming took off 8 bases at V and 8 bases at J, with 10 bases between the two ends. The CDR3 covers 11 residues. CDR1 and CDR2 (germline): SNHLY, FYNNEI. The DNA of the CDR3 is TGTGCCAGCGGGAACATCGATGAGCAGTTCTTC. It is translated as CASGNIDEQFF.

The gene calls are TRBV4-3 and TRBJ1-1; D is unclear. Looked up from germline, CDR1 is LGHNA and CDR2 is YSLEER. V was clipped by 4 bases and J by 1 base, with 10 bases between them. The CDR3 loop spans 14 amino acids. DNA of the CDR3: TGCGCCAGCAGCCTATCCGATGGGAACACTGAAGCTTTCTTT. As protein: CASSLSDGNTEAFF.

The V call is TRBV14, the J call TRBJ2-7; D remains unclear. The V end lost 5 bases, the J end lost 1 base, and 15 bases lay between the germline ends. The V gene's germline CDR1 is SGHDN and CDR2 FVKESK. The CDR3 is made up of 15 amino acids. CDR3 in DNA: TGTGCCAGCAGCGGCGTCGGAGAGTTGTCCTACGAGCAGTACTTC. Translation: CASSGVGELSYEQYF.

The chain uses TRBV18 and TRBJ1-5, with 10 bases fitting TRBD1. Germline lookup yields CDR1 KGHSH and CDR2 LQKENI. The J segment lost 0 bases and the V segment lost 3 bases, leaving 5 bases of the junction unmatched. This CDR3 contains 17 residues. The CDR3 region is CASSPSGTGDSNQPQHF. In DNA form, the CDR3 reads TGTGCCAGCTCACCGTCCGGGACAGGGGATAGCAATCAGCCCCAGCATTTT.

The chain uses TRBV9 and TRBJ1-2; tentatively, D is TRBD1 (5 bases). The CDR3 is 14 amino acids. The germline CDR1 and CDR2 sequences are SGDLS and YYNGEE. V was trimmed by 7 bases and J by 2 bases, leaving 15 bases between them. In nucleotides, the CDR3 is TGTGCCAGCGGAGGGGTAGGCCCCAACTATGGCTACACCTTC. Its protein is CASGGVGPNYGYTF. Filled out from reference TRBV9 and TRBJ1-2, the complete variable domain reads DSGVTQTPKHLITATGQRVTLRCSPRSGDLSVYWYQQSLDQGLQFLIQYYNGEERAKGNILERFSAQQFPDLHSELNLSSLELGDSALYFCASGGVGPNYGYTFGSGTRLTVV.

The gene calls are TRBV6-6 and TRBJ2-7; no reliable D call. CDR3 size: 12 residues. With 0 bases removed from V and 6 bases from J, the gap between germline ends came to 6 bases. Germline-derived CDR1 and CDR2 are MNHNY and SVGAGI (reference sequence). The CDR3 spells CASSYSRFEQYF. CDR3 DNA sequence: TGTGCCAGCAGTTACTCACGCTTCGAGCAGTACTTC.